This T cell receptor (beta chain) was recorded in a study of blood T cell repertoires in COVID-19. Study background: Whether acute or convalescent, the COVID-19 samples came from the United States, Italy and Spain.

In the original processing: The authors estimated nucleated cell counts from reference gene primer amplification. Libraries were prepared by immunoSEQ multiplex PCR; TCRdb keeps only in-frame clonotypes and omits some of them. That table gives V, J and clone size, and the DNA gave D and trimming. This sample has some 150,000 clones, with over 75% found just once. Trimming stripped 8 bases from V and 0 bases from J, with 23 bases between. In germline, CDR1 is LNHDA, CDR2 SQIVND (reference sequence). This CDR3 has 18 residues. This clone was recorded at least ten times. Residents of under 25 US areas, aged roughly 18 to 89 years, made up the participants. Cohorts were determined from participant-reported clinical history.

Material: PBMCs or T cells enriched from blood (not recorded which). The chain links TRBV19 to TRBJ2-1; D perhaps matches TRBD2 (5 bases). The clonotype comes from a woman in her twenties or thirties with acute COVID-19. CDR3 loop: CASSPRRLLVSSYNEQFF. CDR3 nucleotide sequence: TGTGCCAGTTCCCCCAGGAGATTACTAGTCTCCTCCTACAATGAGCAGTTCTTC.